This T cell receptor beta chain was captured in a study of post-analysis software for immune sequencing data. Regarding the study as a whole: Controls had lower frequencies than patients of 4 or 5 TRBV segments, which included TRBV5-6, TRBV5-1 and TRBV20-1.

CDR1 is DFQATT, CDR2 SNEGSKA, per germline (reference sequence). Trimming at V came to 2 bases and at J to 3 bases, leaving 4 bases not matched to a gene. The CDR3 consists of 14 residues. Unique molecular identifiers tagged the TCR beta cDNA libraries. One entry per CDR3 protein results from TCRdb running MiXCR on the PCR reads. The sample contains about 680,000 distinct CDR3 sequences, 55% to 60% of which appear only once. Comments on this clonotype: The antigen is undetermined.

The V and J genes are TRBV20-1 and TRBJ2-3, with TRBD2 matching over 8 bases. Sequenced input: blood. This clonotype was sampled from a girl between 2 and 10 years old with multiple sclerosis. CDR3 in amino acids: CSARNGGATDTQYF. CDR3 DNA sequence: TGCAGTGCTAGAAACGGGGGGGCAACAGATACGCAGTATTTT.